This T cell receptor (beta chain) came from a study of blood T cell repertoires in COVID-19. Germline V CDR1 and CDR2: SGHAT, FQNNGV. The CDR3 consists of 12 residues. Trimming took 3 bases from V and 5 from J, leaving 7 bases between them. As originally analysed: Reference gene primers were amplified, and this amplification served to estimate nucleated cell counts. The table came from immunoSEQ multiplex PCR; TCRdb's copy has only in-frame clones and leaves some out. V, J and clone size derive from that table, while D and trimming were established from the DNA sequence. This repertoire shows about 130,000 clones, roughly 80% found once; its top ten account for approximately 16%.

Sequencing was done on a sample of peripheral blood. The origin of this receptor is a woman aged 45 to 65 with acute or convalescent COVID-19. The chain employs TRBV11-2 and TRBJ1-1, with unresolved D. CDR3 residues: CASSFSGTEAFF. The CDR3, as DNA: TGTGCCAGCAGCTTCTCAGGAACTGAAGCTTTCTTT.